This T cell receptor (beta chain) was identified during a study of T cell responses to AZD1222 COVID-19 vaccine. Some clones are missing from TCRdb's copy, which holds only in-frame ones; the method was immunoSEQ multiplex PCR. The sample has tens of thousands of clones, approximately 80% seen once; the top ten hold 18%. This CDR3 spans 13 amino acids. V lost 9 bases and J lost 2; bases outside the gene matches: 6. Germline V gives CDR1 MNHEY, CDR2 SVGAGI. V and J are TRBV6-5 and TRBJ1-1; TRBD1 agrees at 7 bases. The source is an adult who received the AZD1222 COVID-19 vaccine. The source was peripheral blood, collected 28 days after the second AZD1222 dose. CDR3 loop: CASTGTENTEAFF. CDR3 coding DNA: TGTGCCAGTACCGGGACAGAAAACACTGAAGCTTTCTTT.